The 30 T cell receptor beta chains presented below share a single source sample, sequenced in a study of T-cell reconstitution after alpha-beta-depleted transplantation in children. Preparation of the TCRbeta library involved a method that used unique molecular identifiers. One entry per CDR3 protein, called by TCRdb with MiXCR from the PCR reads. This sample has fewer than 1 million distinct CDR3 sequences; approximately 15% occur once, and the top ten carry around 4.5%. This sample comprised PBMCs, mostly from graft donor cells, obtained 360 days after TCRalphabeta/CD19-depleted stem cell transplant. All receptors come from a male patient under 18 who had a stem cell transplant for acute lymphoblastic leukemia, so the T cells may come from the graft donor.

J is TRBJ2-2 and V is TRBV5-6; D not resolved. V was pared by 0 bases and J by 8 bases, with 8 bases between. The CDR3 spans 13 residues. Germline CDR1 reads SGHDT; CDR2 reads YYEEEE. The CDR3 here is CASSLVLEGELFF. In nucleotides, the CDR3 is TGTGCCAGCAGCTTGGTGTTGGAAGGGGAGCTGTTTTTT.

This clonotype was picked up a small number of times. Written as DNA, the CDR3 is TGTGCCAGCAGCTTAGGAGATTGGACTAGCGGGAGGAATACCTACAATGAGCAGTTCTTC. Translating gives CASSLGDWTSGRNTYNEQFF. The rearrangement joins TRBV11-2 to TRBJ2-1; TRBD2 matches 14 bases. This CDR3 has 20 residues. Germline V gene data show CDR1 as SGHAT and CDR2 as FQNNGV. With V trimmed by 1 base and J by 2 bases, 10 bases remained unmatched.

In its sample, this clonotype was seen a few times. The rearrangement links TRBV12-3 or TRBV12-4 to TRBJ2-2, with D possibly being TRBD2 (6 bases). CDR3 length equals 16 residues. Trimming cost V 5 bases and J 0 bases, with 13 bases left between them. The CDR3 protein is CASSQARGSNTGELFF. The CDR3 DNA sequence: TGTGCCAGCAGTCAAGCGCGGGGATCGAACACCGGGGAGCTGTTTTTT.

This clonotype was seen many times. The CDR3 here is CASSLHGQGEAFF. Here the CDR3 DNA reads TGTGCCAGCAGCTTACACGGACAGGGTGAAGCTTTCTTT. The genes are TRBV7-9 and TRBJ1-1; 8 nucleotides align to TRBD1. Trimming cost V 2 bases and J 7 bases; bases outside gene matches: 3. The CDR3 is made up of 13 amino acids. Germline V gives CDR1 SEHNR, CDR2 FQNEAQ (reference sequence).

The chain joins TRBV5-1 to TRBJ1-5; D is perhaps TRBD1 (6 bases). With 4 bases removed from V and 4 bases from J, the gap between germline ends came to 12 bases. From germline, CDR1 is SGHRS and CDR2 YFSETQ. The CDR3 covers 14 residues. The CDR3 bases are TGCGCCAGCAGCGAACTTGACAGGAATCAGCCCCAGCATTTT. Protein: CASSELDRNQPQHF.

This chain uses TRBV7-9 with TRBJ2-7; either TRBD1 or TRBD2 may supply D (6 bases each). The CDR3 is 13 residues long. V dropped 3 bases and J dropped 6 bases, with 12 bases sitting between them. The V gene's germline CDR1 is SEHNR and CDR2 FQNEAQ (reference sequence). The CDR3 here is CASSFAEGGEQYF. CDR3 sequence (DNA): TGTGCCAGCAGCTTCGCGGAGGGGGGCGAGCAGTACTTC.

This clonotype was recorded many times. J is TRBJ2-2 and V is TRBV5-1, with TRBD1 identical over 8 bases. The CDR3 is made up of 13 amino acids. V shed 3 bases and J 6 bases; nucleotides not matched to a gene: 1. The germline V gene has CDR1 SGHRS and CDR2 YFSETQ. The CDR3 DNA is TGCGCCAGCAGCTCCAGGGGGCCCGGGGAGCTGTTTTTT. Its protein product is CASSSRGPGELFF. The whole variable domain, remainder taken from reference TRBV5-1 and TRBJ2-2, is KAGVTQTPRYLIKTRGQQVTLSCSPISGHRSVSWYQQTPGQGLQFLFEYFSETQRNKGNFPGRFSGRQFSNSRSEMNVSTLELGDSALYLCASSSRGPGELFFGEGSRLTVL.

V and J are TRBV12-3 or TRBV12-4 and TRBJ2-7; 11 positions agree with TRBD2. The CDR3 runs 16 residues. Trimming cost V 2 bases and J 4 bases; bases outside gene matches: 7. The CDR3 sequence is CASSLWELAGDYEQYF. For the CDR3, the DNA is TGTGCCAGCAGTTTATGGGAACTAGCGGGGGATTACGAGCAGTACTTC.

This clonotype was seen a few times. This chain uses TRBV24-1 with TRBJ2-3, with TRBD2 matching over 10 bases. CDR1 is KGHDR and CDR2 is SFDVKD in the germline V gene. J was trimmed by 0 bases and V by 2 bases; bases with no gene match: 4. The CDR3 sequence is 17 residues long. The CDR3 coding sequence is TGTGCCACCAGTGATTCCTGGACTAGCGGTAGCACAGATACGCAGTATTTT. Amino acid sequence: CATSDSWTSGSTDTQYF.

V and J are TRBV7-9 and TRBJ2-2; D not certain. The CDR3 loop spans 14 amino acids. The V end was cut by 5 bases, the J end by 2 bases, with 9 bases between. In germline, CDR1 is SEHNR, CDR2 FQNEAQ (reference sequence). DNA for the CDR3: TGTGCCAGCAGCAACCCAAGCAACACCGGGGAGCTGTTTTTT. This encodes CASSNPSNTGELFF. Full variable domain (missing parts from reference TRBV7-9 and TRBJ2-2): DTGVSQNPRHKITKRGQNVTFRCDPISEHNRLYWYRQTLGQGPEFLTYFQNEAQLEKSRLLSDRFSAERPKGSFSTLEIQRTEQGDSAMYLCASSNPSNTGELFFGEGSRLTVL.

The chain joins TRBV28 to TRBJ1-2; D gene unclear. This CDR3 contains 17 residues. V dropped 7 bases and J dropped 4 bases, with 25 bases sitting between them. Germline CDR1 reads MDHEN; CDR2 reads SYDVKM. The CDR3 reads CASIEEGTYIDSYGYTF. The CDR3 DNA reads TGTGCCAGCATCGAGGAGGGAACGTATATCGATTCCTATGGCTACACCTTC.

This clonotype was recorded at least ten times. The V call is TRBV7-8, the J call TRBJ2-1; weak D call: TRBD2 (6 bases). Deletions cut 3 bases from V and 8 bases from J, with 17 bases between. Germline CDR1 is SGHVS and CDR2 is FQNEAQ. The length of the CDR3 is 15 residues. The CDR3 loop reads CASSLEGVGNYEQFF. The CDR3 DNA sequence: TGTGCCAGCAGCTTGGAGGGAGTTGGTAATTATGAGCAGTTCTTC.

This clonotype has only a few counts. This chain joins TRBV5-5 and TRBJ2-7; possible D gene TRBD1, 6 bases. Trimming took 2 bases from V and 6 from J, leaving 21 bases between them. Germline V gene sequence: CDR1 SGHKS, CDR2 YYEKEE (reference sequence). This CDR3 is built from 16 residues. The CDR3 loop is CASSFQLGAVAGEQYF. The CDR3, as DNA: TGTGCCAGCAGCTTCCAGCTGGGGGCTGTAGCAGGCGAGCAGTACTTC.

This clonotype was recorded many times. V gene TRBV24-1 combines with J gene TRBJ1-5; D is possibly TRBD1 (6 bases). Germline V gene sequence: CDR1 KGHDR, CDR2 SFDVKD. Trimming shortened V by 6 bases and J by 2 bases, and 7 bases separated the two germline ends. The CDR3 runs 13 residues. The CDR3 here is CATSRTGNQPQHF. The CDR3 nucleotides are TGTGCCACCAGTCGGACAGGCAATCAGCCCCAGCATTTT.

The J gene is TRBJ2-3, the V gene TRBV20-1, with D perhaps TRBD1 or TRBD2 (6 bases each). V shed 5 bases and J shed 11 bases, with 17 bases lying between them. Germline loops: CDR1 DFQATT, CDR2 SNEGSKA (reference sequence). The CDR3 totals 12 residues. CDR3 residues: CSAFRGPIRQYF. CDR3 DNA: TGCAGTGCTTTTCGGGGGCCTATTCGGCAGTATTTT.

This clonotype has ten or more counts. The rearrangement joins TRBV27 to TRBJ1-1; 12 nucleotides match TRBD1. The V segment lost 5 bases and the J segment 8 bases; nucleotides outside the gene matches: 9. CDR1 and CDR2 from the germline V gene are MNHEY and SMNVEV (reference sequence). The length of the CDR3 is 15 residues. CDR3 protein: CASSTRDRGPVEAFF. The CDR3 nucleotides read TGTGCCAGCAGTACTAGGGACAGGGGGCCGGTCGAAGCTTTCTTT.

This clonotype was counted at least ten times. The chain employs TRBV12-3 or TRBV12-4 and TRBJ1-1; tentatively, D is TRBD1 (5 bases). The ends were cut back, 6 bases at V and 2 bases at J, with 16 bases in the middle. This CDR3 is 15 amino acids long. The CDR3 loop is CASRSPSTGNTEAFF. CDR3 sequence (DNA): TGTGCCAGCAGGAGCCCCTCTACAGGTAACACTGAAGCTTTCTTT.

The CDR3 DNA follows: TGTGCCAGCAGTCCAGACCGGGCGCAGGAGCAGTTCTTC. This gives the protein CASSPDRAQEQFF. This sequence joins TRBV12-3 or TRBV12-4 and TRBJ2-1; no clear D gene. The CDR3 runs to 13 residues. The germline V and J ends were trimmed by 5 bases and 10 bases, with 15 bases remaining between them.

J is TRBJ2-2 and V is TRBV11-2; 12 bases match TRBD2. Germline V gene lookup returns CDR1 SGHAT and CDR2 FQNNGV. The CDR3 consists of 19 residues. V gave up 3 bases and J gave up 0 bases; unmatched junction bases: 8. CDR3 in amino acids: CASSLEGLAGYANTGELFF. The CDR3 coding sequence is TGTGCCAGCAGCTTGGAGGGACTAGCGGGTTACGCGAACACCGGGGAGCTGTTTTTT.

Regarding this clonotype: One junction end does not reproduce the germline sequence, and a read error may be involved. This chain links TRBV15 with TRBJ2-3; D gene ambiguous. In germline, CDR1 is LNHNV, CDR2 YYDKDF (reference sequence). The CDR3 runs 15 residues. CDR3: CATNRDGWGTDTQYF. The CDR3 DNA sequence: TGTGCCACCAACAGAGACGGGTGGGGCACAGATACGCAGTATTTT.

This chain joins TRBV7-8 and TRBJ2-1; TRBD2 might be the D (6 bases). This CDR3 has 18 residues. Trimming stripped 1 base from V and 0 bases from J, with 16 bases between. Per germline, CDR1 SGHVS and CDR2 FQNEAQ. CDR3 in amino acids: CASSLGARAGSSYNEQFF. CDR3 bases: TGTGCCAGCAGCTTAGGCGCCAGGGCGGGAAGCTCCTACAATGAGCAGTTCTTC.

This clonotype was seen more than once but under ten times. The rearrangement joins TRBV29-1 to TRBJ2-1; TRBD2 agrees at 10 bases. After removal of 5 bases from V and 6 bases from J, the junction contained 7 bases not matched to a gene. This CDR3 is built from 14 residues. Germline CDR1 reads SQVTM; CDR2 reads ANQGSEA. The CDR3 spells CSVSLGLALNEQFF. In nucleotides, the CDR3 is TGCAGCGTTAGCTTGGGACTAGCGCTCAATGAGCAGTTCTTC.

This clonotype was picked up many times. The chain combines TRBV12-3 or TRBV12-4 with TRBJ2-7; 9 bases align to TRBD1. This CDR3 region has 14 residues. Trimming at V came to 6 bases and at J to 7 bases, leaving 10 bases not matched to a gene. The CDR3, as DNA: TGTGCCAGCAGCCATGGACAGGGGTCGCGGGAGCAGTACTTC. Protein: CASSHGQGSREQYF.

In its sample, this clonotype was seen a few times. The chain joins TRBV3-1 to TRBJ2-7; 7 bases match TRBD1. Germline assignment: CDR1 LGHDT and CDR2 YNNKEL (reference sequence). This CDR3 spans 14 amino acids. The V and J ends lost 4 bases and 2 bases, in that order; junction bases with no gene match: 5. The CDR3: CASSRWTGPYEQYF. The CDR3 nucleotides are TGTGCCAGCAGCCGCTGGACAGGCCCCTACGAGCAGTACTTC.

This clonotype was seen repeatedly, ten times or more. The V and J genes are TRBV12-3 or TRBV12-4 and TRBJ1-1; D gene ambiguous. The CDR3 is made up of 10 amino acids. V was cut by 6 bases and J by 5 bases, with 4 bases left in between. The CDR3 DNA reads TGTGCCAGCAGACGAACTGAAGCTTTCTTT. It translates to CASRRTEAFF.

J is TRBJ2-2 and V is TRBV5-6, with 11 bases matching TRBD2. The CDR3 runs 15 residues. The J segment lost 4 bases and the V segment lost 5 bases, leaving 4 bases of the junction unmatched. In germline, CDR1 is SGHDT, CDR2 YYEEEE. The CDR3 sequence is CASSRLAGSTGELFF. CDR3 DNA: TGTGCCAGCAGTCGACTAGCGGGATCCACCGGGGAGCTGTTTTTT.

This clonotype was counted a few times. This chain uses TRBV4-2 with TRBJ2-2; TRBD2 aligns across 9 bases. The CDR3 contains 16 residues. Trimming removed 1 base from V and 1 base from J; junction bases left unmatched: 1. Looked up from germline, CDR1 is LGHNA and CDR2 is YNFKEQ. The CDR3 protein is CASSQVAGVNTGELFF. The CDR3 DNA is TGTGCCAGCAGCCAAGTAGCGGGGGTGAACACCGGGGAGCTGTTTTTT.

V is TRBV19 and J is TRBJ1-1; D uncertain. This CDR3 spans 16 amino acids. V was cut by 1 base and J by 3 bases, with 15 bases left in between. CDR1 is LNHDA and CDR2 is SQIVND in the germline V gene (reference sequence). As DNA, the CDR3 is TGTGCCAGTAGTATAGCCAGGTTTCTTCGGGACACTGAAGCTTTCTTT. Translation gives CASSIARFLRDTEAFF.

This clonotype was found many times. The J gene is TRBJ2-7, the V gene TRBV4-1; 11 positions agree with TRBD2. With V trimmed by 3 bases and J by 1 base, 2 bases remained unmatched. In germline, CDR1 is MGHRA, CDR2 YSYEKL. The CDR3 is made up of 15 amino acids. Written as DNA, the CDR3 is TGCGCCAGCAGCCACGGGACTAGCGGATCCTACGAGCAGTACTTC. Protein product: CASSHGTSGSYEQYF.

This chain links TRBV7-6 with TRBJ2-1, with TRBD1 identical over 8 bases. The CDR3 is made up of 15 amino acids. Germline assignment: CDR1 SGHVS and CDR2 FNYEAQ. The V and J ends lost 5 bases and 5 bases, in that order; junction bases with no gene match: 8. CDR3 loop: CASSMTGTGHNEQFF. The CDR3 DNA follows: TGTGCCAGCAGCATGACCGGGACAGGCCACAATGAGCAGTTCTTC.